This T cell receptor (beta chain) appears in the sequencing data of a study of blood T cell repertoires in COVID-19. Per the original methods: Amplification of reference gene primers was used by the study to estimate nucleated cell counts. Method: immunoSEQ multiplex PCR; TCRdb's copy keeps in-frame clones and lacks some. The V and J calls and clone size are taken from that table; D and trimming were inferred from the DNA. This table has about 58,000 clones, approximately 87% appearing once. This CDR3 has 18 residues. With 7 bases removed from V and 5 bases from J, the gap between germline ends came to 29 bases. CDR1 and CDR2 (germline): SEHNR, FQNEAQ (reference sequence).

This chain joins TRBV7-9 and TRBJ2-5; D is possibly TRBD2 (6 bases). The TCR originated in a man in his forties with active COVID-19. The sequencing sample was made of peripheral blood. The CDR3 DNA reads TGTGCCAGCATCAAAGGGATGATGGGCGGGACCCTGGGGGAGACCCAGTACTTC. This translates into CASIKGMMGGTLGETQYF.